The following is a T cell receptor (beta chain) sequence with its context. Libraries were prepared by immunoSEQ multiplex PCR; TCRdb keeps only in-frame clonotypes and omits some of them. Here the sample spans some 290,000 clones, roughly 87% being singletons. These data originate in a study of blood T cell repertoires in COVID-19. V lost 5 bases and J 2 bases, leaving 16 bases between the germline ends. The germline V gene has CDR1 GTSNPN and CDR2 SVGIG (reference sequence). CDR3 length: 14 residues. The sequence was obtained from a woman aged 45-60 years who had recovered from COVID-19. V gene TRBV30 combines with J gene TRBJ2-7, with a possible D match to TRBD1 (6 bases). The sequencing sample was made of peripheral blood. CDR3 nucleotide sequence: TGTGCCTGGGGCCGGGACAACCAGCCCTACGAGCAGTACTTC. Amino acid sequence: CAWGRDNQPYEQYF.